Below, 24 T cell receptor beta chains from the same sample are listed, as sequenced in a study of blood T cells in healthy people across ages. A second about 7 to 11 cycle PCR used barcoded and J-beta primers. From the 5' RACE reads, TCRdb called clonotypes with MiXCR, one entry per CDR3 protein. The sample holds about a million distinct CDR3 sequences; 45% to 50% are singletons and the top ten take roughly 13%. Sequencing was done on a sample of blood. All receptors derive from a man younger than 45 in good health.

This rearrangement joins TRBV7-9 to TRBJ2-5; no definite D call. The J call may not be correct, given that the DNA end is closer to TRBJ2-7. Germline V lookup: CDR1 SEHNR, CDR2 FQNEAQ (reference sequence). This CDR3 is 13 amino acids long. CDR3 DNA: TGTGCCAGCAGCGTCGCAGGCTTCTACGAGCAGTACTTC. Amino acids: CASSVAGFYEQYF.

About this clonotype itself: Given a much more abundant clone one base away, this may be a read error. The chain employs TRBV4-1 and TRBJ1-2, with D tentatively TRBD1 (6 bases). The CDR3 loop spans 14 amino acids. Looked up from germline, CDR1 is MGHRA and CDR2 is YSYEKL. Between the trimmed V and J ends, which lost 0 bases and 4 bases, there was a span of 9 bases. The CDR3 DNA is TGCGCCAGCAGCCAAGATCAGGGGATCTATGGCTACACCTTC. This translates into CASSQDQGIYGYTF.

V usage is TRBV18 and J usage is TRBJ1-3; a possible D gene is TRBD1 (5 bases). The CDR3 consists of 13 residues. Trimming cost V 5 bases and J 4 bases, with 9 bases left between them. Germline CDR1 reads KGHSH; CDR2 reads LQKENI. CDR3 in DNA: TGTGCCAGCTCAACGACAGAGGGAAACACCATATATTTT. Amino acid sequence: CASSTTEGNTIYF.

J is TRBJ1-1 and V is TRBV30, with D perhaps TRBD1 (6 bases). The CDR3 length is 13 residues. Germline CDR1 reads GTSNPN; CDR2 reads SVGIG (reference sequence). CDR3 sequence (DNA): TGTGCGCTATCACAGGGCTTGAACACTGAAGCTTTCTTT. Residues: CALSQGLNTEAFF.

The chain joins TRBV27 to TRBJ2-1; 8 nucleotides agree with TRBD1. This CDR3 region has 15 residues. In germline, CDR1 is MNHEY, CDR2 SMNVEV (reference sequence). The V and J ends lost 2 bases and 10 bases, in that order; junction bases with no gene match: 10. CDR3 region: CASSLATLSGGEQFF. CDR3 coding DNA: TGTGCCAGCAGTTTAGCCACCTTGTCAGGGGGCGAGCAGTTCTTC.

The gene calls are TRBV6-6 and TRBJ2-5; possibly TRBD2 for D (6 bases). Germline V gene data show CDR1 as MNHNY and CDR2 as SVGAGI (reference sequence). The CDR3 consists of 14 residues. Trimming pared 6 bases from V and 1 base from J, leaving 12 bases between. The CDR3 coding sequence is TGTGCCAGCAGCTACCGGGACTCCCAAGAGACCCAGTACTTC. This codes for CASSYRDSQETQYF.

The chain employs TRBV25-1 and TRBJ2-1; unclear D gene. Trimming left V 10 bases short and J 6 bases short, with 10 bases between. Per the germline V gene, CDR1 is MGHDK and CDR2 is SYGVNS. The CDR3 covers 11 residues. CDR3 coding DNA: TGTGCCACCAAAGTGGGCAATGAGCAGTTCTTC. Protein: CATKVGNEQFF.

This clonotype was picked up one time. The rearrangement joins TRBV9 to TRBJ2-1, with D tentatively TRBD2 (5 bases). The CDR3 has 14 amino acids. V lost 0 bases to trimming and J lost 9 bases, with 13 bases between them. Germline CDR1 SGDLS, CDR2 YYNGEE. CDR3 nucleotide sequence: TGTGCCAGCAGCGTAGAGGACCGCGGGTCTGAGCAGTTCTTC. Its protein product is CASSVEDRGSEQFF.

Only a few counts were recorded for this clonotype. The J gene is TRBJ2-5, the V gene TRBV6-6; D remains ambiguous. Trimming removed 6 bases from V and 0 bases from J, with 8 bases in between. Germline values: CDR1 MNHNY, CDR2 SVGAGI (reference sequence). CDR3 length equals 13 residues. CDR3 amino acids: CASRTSYQETQYF. In nucleotides, the CDR3 is TGTGCCAGCAGAACGTCCTACCAAGAGACCCAGTACTTC.

The genes are TRBV11-2 and TRBJ2-7; 8 bases map to TRBD2. The CDR3 is 13 amino acids. The J segment lost 1 base and the V segment lost 8 bases, leaving 4 bases of the junction unmatched. Germline CDR1 SGHAT, CDR2 FQNNGV. The CDR3 DNA reads TGTGCCAGCCGGGGGGGCAATTCCTACGAGCAGTACTTC. This translates into CASRGGNSYEQYF. Full variable domain (rest looked up from reference TRBV11-2 and TRBJ2-7): EAGVAQSPRYKIIEKRQSVAFWCNPISGHATLYWYQQILGQGPKLLIQFQNNGVVDDSQLPKDRFSAERLKGVDSTLKIQPAKLEDSAVYLCASRGGNSYEQYFGPGTRLTVT.

This sequence joins TRBV25-1 and TRBJ2-7; no reliable D call. The CDR3 spans 14 residues. Trimming took 8 bases from V and 1 from J, leaving 15 bases between them. Looked up from germline, CDR1 is MGHDK and CDR2 is SYGVNS. The CDR3 nucleotides are TGTGCCAGCCAAACAAGTCTGGGTTCCTACGAGCAGTACTTC. This gives the protein CASQTSLGSYEQYF.

The chain is built from TRBV20-1 and TRBJ2-3; weak D call: TRBD2 (6 bases). The CDR3 has 14 amino acids. CDR1 and CDR2 (germline): DFQATT, SNEGSKA (reference sequence). Trimming removed 8 bases at V and 4 bases at J, with 19 bases between. The CDR3 region is CSRALWGGADTQYF. The CDR3 coding sequence is TGCAGTCGGGCCCTCTGGGGCGGGGCAGATACGCAGTATTTT.

This clonotype has a handful of counts. The chain links TRBV4-3 to TRBJ2-2, with D tentatively TRBD1 (5 bases). Trimming removed 3 bases at V and 1 base at J, with 15 bases between. The CDR3 loop spans 17 amino acids. The germline gives CDR1 LGHNA, CDR2 YSLEER. The CDR3 bases are TGCGCCAGCAGCCACCCGGCTGGGGCTAGGAACACCGGGGAGCTGTTTTTT. The encoded protein is CASSHPAGARNTGELFF.

This clonotype was detected ten times or more. The chain employs TRBV28 and TRBJ2-3; tentative D call: TRBD2 (6 bases). Germline loops: CDR1 MDHEN, CDR2 SYDVKM. The CDR3 has 17 amino acids. Trimming removed 3 bases from V and 10 bases from J, with 26 bases in between. CDR3 sequence (DNA): TGTGCCAGCAGTTTCTCTTCCTTCGGGGGTGCTGCAAAGGCGCAGTATTTT. Translating it yields CASSFSSFGGAAKAQYF.

In its sample, this clonotype was seen many times. This chain uses TRBV27 with TRBJ1-5; D perhaps matches TRBD1 (5 bases). V lost 6 bases, J lost 7 bases, and 13 bases lay in between. CDR1 and CDR2 from the germline V gene are MNHEY and SMNVEV (reference sequence). The CDR3 consists of 13 residues. As DNA, the CDR3 is TGTGCCAGCAGCCTGGGACTTGGGCAGCCCCAGCATTTT. It yields the protein CASSLGLGQPQHF.

V and J are TRBV27 and TRBJ1-4, with 8 nucleotides matching TRBD1. Germline CDR1 and CDR2: MNHEY and SMNVEV (reference sequence). With 7 bases clipped from V and 3 bases from J, the junction kept 4 bases outside the gene matches. The CDR3 totals 14 residues. The CDR3 spells CASNDRGSNEKLFF. CDR3 DNA sequence: TGTGCCAGCAATGACAGGGGTTCTAATGAAAAACTGTTTTTT.

This clonotype has a count of ten or more. This may stem from a read error, because a much larger clone lies one nucleotide away. This chain joins TRBV28 and TRBJ2-1; D is undetermined. The end of the DNA fits TRBJ2-7 better, so the J call may be wrong. This CDR3 contains 15 residues. Germline CDR1 MDHEN, CDR2 SYDVKM. CDR3 in amino acids: CASSGMALNYNEQYF. The CDR3 DNA sequence: TGTGCCAGCAGTGGAATGGCCCTCAACTACAATGAGCAGTACTTC.

The rearrangement uses TRBV13 and TRBJ2-5; D might be TRBD2 (6 bases). Trimming removed 5 bases at V and 1 base at J, with 17 bases between. The CDR3 has 16 residues. Germline V lookup: CDR1 PRHDT, CDR2 FYEKMQ (reference sequence). The CDR3, as DNA: TGTGCCAGCAGCGTATCAGGCGGGGAGATCCAAGAGACCCAGTACTTC. This gives the protein CASSVSGGEIQETQYF.

The CDR3 region is CASSSTGASQLTNEKLFF. The CDR3 region has the DNA TGTGCCAGCAGCTCCACAGGTGCCAGTCAATTAACTAATGAAAAACTGTTTTTT. The chain employs TRBV7-2 and TRBJ1-4, with D tentatively TRBD1 (5 bases). The germline CDR1 and CDR2 sequences are SGHTA and FQGNSA. The CDR3 covers 18 residues. Trimming removed 4 bases at V and 1 base at J, with 19 bases between.

The chain carries TRBV7-2 and TRBJ1-1; TRBD1 might be the D (5 bases). The CDR3 covers 16 residues. Trimming cost V 5 bases and J 2 bases, with 18 bases left between them. Germline CDR1 SGHTA, CDR2 FQGNSA. DNA for the CDR3: TGTGCCAGCAGCCCCCGACGGGGGGGACGCAACACTGAAGCTTTCTTT. Protein product: CASSPRRGGRNTEAFF.

In this sample, this clonotype turned up a few times. The V and J genes are TRBV7-2 and TRBJ1-4, with D hard to call. The CDR3 extends over 13 amino acids. Germline assignment: CDR1 SGHTA and CDR2 FQGNSA. V was cut by 3 bases and J by 4 bases, with 6 bases left in between. This CDR3 is CASSFQLNEKLFF. The CDR3 DNA follows: TGTGCCAGCAGCTTCCAGCTTAATGAAAAACTGTTTTTT.

The V call is TRBV6-2 or TRBV6-3, the J call TRBJ1-1; D perhaps matches TRBD1 (6 bases). The germline CDR1 and CDR2 sequences are MNHEY and SVGEGT. The V and J ends lost 2 bases and 0 bases respectively, with 13 bases between them. CDR3 length: 16 amino acids. CDR3 nucleotides: TGTGCCAGCAGTTACGCCGGACAGACCATGAACACTGAAGCTTTCTTT. Translating gives CASSYAGQTMNTEAFF.

The chain combines TRBV3-1 with TRBJ1-1, with D perhaps matching TRBD1 (5 bases). This CDR3 is built from 17 residues. Trimming shortened V by 5 bases and J by 1 base, and 20 bases separated the two germline ends. The germline CDR1 and CDR2 sequences are LGHDT and YNNKEL (reference sequence). In DNA form, the CDR3 reads TGTGCCAGCAGCACCAGGCAGGGCGGGTTTAGGAACACTGAAGCTTTCTTT. Its translation is CASSTRQGGFRNTEAFF.

The genes are TRBV20-1 and TRBJ2-3; 9 bases match TRBD1. Trimming removed 5 bases from V and 3 bases from J; junction bases left unmatched: 6. The germline CDR1 and CDR2 sequences are DFQATT and SNEGSKA (reference sequence). The CDR3 consists of 14 residues. The CDR3 is CSAPDRGRTDTQYF. The CDR3 DNA is TGCAGTGCTCCGGACAGGGGTCGGACAGATACGCAGTATTTT.